Listed here are 21 T cell receptor beta chains from one sample, sequenced in a study of shared clonotypes between healthy human individuals. Measured with immunoSEQ multiplex PCR; TCRdb has only the in-frame clones, and not every one. The profile shows about 600,000 clones, just under 97% of them singletons. Terminally differentiated effector memory CD45RA+ cells were left out of the naive CD8 fraction, which was CD45RO-negative and positively selected for CCR7. Sequencing used naive CD8+ T cells sorted from blood. All receptors derive from a woman younger than 45 in good health.

The V call is TRBV4-2, the J call TRBJ2-7; 8 bases agree with TRBD2. V trimming: 1 base; J trimming: 3 bases; junction bases outside the gene matches: 5. The CDR3 totals 15 residues. Germline CDR1 LGHNA, CDR2 YNFKEQ. The CDR3 region has the DNA TGTGCCAGCAGCCAAGGACTAGCGCTGTACTACGAGCAGTACTTC. Protein sequence: CASSQGLALYYEQYF.

To note about this clone: Additional DNA sequences in this sample encode the identical CDR3. This rearrangement joins TRBV27 to TRBJ2-7; 9 bases align to TRBD2. Germline values: CDR1 MNHEY, CDR2 SMNVEV (reference sequence). This CDR3 has 14 residues. Losses at the gene ends were 3 bases for V and 2 bases for J; bases not matched to a gene: 2. CDR3 nucleotide sequence: TGTGCCAGCAGTTTTGTAGCGGGAGCCTACGAGCAGTACTTC. This translates into CASSFVAGAYEQYF.

This chain links TRBV28 with TRBJ2-1; 10 bases are a match to TRBD2. J lost 9 bases, V lost 10 bases, and 12 bases had no gene match. The germline V gene encodes CDR1 MDHEN and CDR2 SYDVKM. This CDR3 contains 14 residues. The CDR3 loop reads CAIQGLAGVAEQFF. For the CDR3, the DNA is TGTGCCATCCAGGGGCTAGCGGGAGTGGCTGAGCAGTTCTTC. Filled out from reference TRBV28 and TRBJ2-1, the complete variable domain reads DVKVTQSSRYLVKRTGEKVFLECVQDMDHENMFWYRQDPGLGLRLIYFSYDVKMKEKGDIPEGYSVSREKKERFSLILESASTNQTSMYLCAIQGLAGVAEQFFGPGTRLTVL.

V gene TRBV7-2 combines with J gene TRBJ2-7; 7 positions match TRBD1. The ends lost 5 bases at V and 2 bases at J; junction bases unmatched: 6. This CDR3 has 14 residues. CDR1 is SGHTA and CDR2 is FQGNSA in the germline V gene. CDR3 in amino acids: CASSLWDSPYEQYF. The DNA of the CDR3 is TGTGCCAGCAGCCTATGGGACAGCCCCTACGAGCAGTACTTC.

This chain uses TRBV4-1 with TRBJ2-5, with D perhaps matching TRBD2 (6 bases). The germline V gene encodes CDR1 MGHRA and CDR2 YSYEKL. Trimming cost V 0 bases and J 5 bases, with 10 bases left between them. CDR3 size: 14 residues. CDR3 coding DNA: TGCGCCAGCAGCCAAGACGGGAGATCGGAGACCCAGTACTTC. Encoded protein: CASSQDGRSETQYF.

The chain carries TRBV19 and TRBJ1-1; a weak D match, TRBD1 (6 bases). There are 14 residues in the CDR3. V was pared by 3 bases and J by 2 bases, with 10 bases between. The germline V gene has CDR1 LNHDA and CDR2 SQIVND (reference sequence). CDR3 DNA sequence: TGTGCCAGTAGTATTGGGGACATCAACACTGAAGCTTTCTTT. Its protein product is CASSIGDINTEAFF. The full variable domain, rest sourced from reference TRBV19 and TRBJ1-1, is DGGITQSPKYLFRKEGQNVTLSCEQNLNHDAMYWYRQDPGQGLRLIYYSQIVNDFQKGDIAEGYSVSREKKESFPLTVTSAQKNPTAFYLCASSIGDINTEAFFGQGTRLTVV.

The gene calls are TRBV7-9 and TRBJ2-7; D unresolved. V was trimmed by 1 base and J by 2 bases, leaving 9 bases between them. The CDR3 is 14 residues long. CDR1 and CDR2 from the germline V gene are SEHNR and FQNEAQ (reference sequence). CDR3 amino acids: CASSLDGKTYEQYF. The CDR3 DNA is TGTGCCAGCAGCTTAGACGGCAAGACCTACGAGCAGTACTTC. Based on the CDR3 plus reference TRBV7-9 and TRBJ2-7, the full variable domain is DTGVSQNPRHKITKRGQNVTFRCDPISEHNRLYWYRQTLGQGPEFLTYFQNEAQLEKSRLLSDRFSAERPKGSFSTLEIQRTEQGDSAMYLCASSLDGKTYEQYFGPGTRLTVT.

The table lists this clone with a count of one. CDR3 in amino acids: CASSSQTGASYEQYF. DNA of the CDR3: TGCGCCAGCAGCTCCCAGACAGGGGCTTCCTACGAGCAGTACTTC. J is TRBJ2-7 and V is TRBV4-1; 8 nucleotides line up with TRBD1. J was trimmed by 1 base and V by 5 bases; bases with no gene match: 7. The CDR3 has 15 amino acids. CDR1 and CDR2 (germline): MGHRA, YSYEKL.

The chain carries TRBV10-3 and TRBJ2-7, with D tentatively TRBD2 (6 bases). Germline values: CDR1 ENHRY, CDR2 SYGVKD. The CDR3 totals 14 residues. V was trimmed by 8 bases and J by 1 base, leaving 15 bases between them. In nucleotides, the CDR3 is TGTGCCATCTCGAGTAGCGGCCTTTCCTACGAGCAGTACTTC. The encoded protein is CAISSSGLSYEQYF.

This rearrangement joins TRBV6-6 to TRBJ1-4; 7 bases map to TRBD1. Trimming took 10 bases from V and 5 from J; bases not matched to a gene: 7. The CDR3 spans 13 residues. Germline assignment: CDR1 MNHNY and CDR2 SVGAGI (reference sequence). The chain's CDR3 is CATNRGGNEKLFF. CDR3 DNA sequence: TGTGCCACCAACAGGGGCGGGAATGAAAAACTGTTTTTT.

The rearrangement uses TRBV28 and TRBJ2-2, with a tentative D call TRBD2 (5 bases). The CDR3 spans 14 residues. CDR1 is MDHEN, CDR2 SYDVKM, per germline. Trimming removed 6 bases at V and 5 bases at J, with 13 bases between. For the CDR3, the DNA is TGTGCCAGCAGCCTTTTCCGCGGGACCGGGGAGCTGTTTTTT. This encodes CASSLFRGTGELFF.

This clone appeared a few times. The chain is built from TRBV27 and TRBJ1-2; 9 positions match TRBD1. The length of the CDR3 is 15 residues. V trimming: 5 bases; J trimming: 5 bases; junction bases outside the gene matches: 9. Germline V gives CDR1 MNHEY, CDR2 SMNVEV (reference sequence). The CDR3 is CASSPVGQGLYGYTF. In DNA, the CDR3 is TGTGCCAGCAGTCCCGTCGGACAGGGGCTGTATGGCTACACCTTC.

V usage is TRBV30 and J usage is TRBJ2-1; weak D call: TRBD1 (5 bases). Germline CDR1 GTSNPN, CDR2 SVGIG (reference sequence). The length of the CDR3 is 15 residues. V was clipped by 2 bases and J by 0 bases, with 11 bases between them. CDR3 bases: TGTGCCTGGAGTTTTCGCGACAGCTCCTACAATGAGCAGTTCTTC. Translation gives CAWSFRDSSYNEQFF.

The rearrangement joins TRBV7-9 to TRBJ2-6; 10 bases fit TRBD1. Germline loops: CDR1 SEHNR, CDR2 FQNEAQ (reference sequence). Germline trimming cut 1 base from V and 2 bases from J; bases unmatched to any gene: 5. CDR3 length: 18 amino acids. The chain's CDR3 is CASSLDAGTGAGANVLTF. CDR3 in DNA: TGTGCCAGCAGCTTAGACGCTGGGACAGGGGCTGGGGCCAACGTCCTGACTTTC.

This sequence joins TRBV7-9 and TRBJ2-1; 10 nucleotides line up with TRBD2. The ends lost 6 bases at V and 5 bases at J; junction bases unmatched: 7. Germline V gives CDR1 SEHNR, CDR2 FQNEAQ (reference sequence). The CDR3 length is 15 residues. CDR3: CASSESGRADNEQFF. CDR3 coding DNA: TGTGCCAGCAGTGAAAGCGGGAGGGCGGACAATGAGCAGTTCTTC.

The chain has TRBV28 and TRBJ2-2; no reliable D call. Trimming stripped 4 bases from V and 4 bases from J, with 1 base between. The CDR3 spans 11 residues. Germline CDR1 MDHEN, CDR2 SYDVKM. In nucleotides, the CDR3 is TGTGCCAGCAGTTCCACCGGGGAGCTGTTTTTT. Its translation is CASSSTGELFF. The full variable domain, rest sourced from reference TRBV28 and TRBJ2-2, is DVKVTQSSRYLVKRTGEKVFLECVQDMDHENMFWYRQDPGLGLRLIYFSYDVKMKEKGDIPEGYSVSREKKERFSLILESASTNQTSMYLCASSSTGELFFGEGSRLTVL.

CDR3 bases: TGTGCCAGCAGCCCAACTAGCGGGGTTTACAATGAGCAGTTCTTC. Protein product: CASSPTSGVYNEQFF. The genes are TRBV4-2 and TRBJ2-1; 10 bases fit TRBD2. V gave up 4 bases and J gave up 4 bases; unmatched junction bases: 4. From germline, CDR1 is LGHNA and CDR2 YNFKEQ. This CDR3 comprises 15 residues.

The chain joins TRBV28 to TRBJ2-5, with D possibly being TRBD1 (5 bases). The CDR3 has 18 amino acids. V lost 7 bases and J 3 bases, leaving 27 bases between the germline ends. The germline V gene encodes CDR1 MDHEN and CDR2 SYDVKM. The CDR3 DNA reads as TGTGCCAGCAAAGGGTCTCTTTCAGGACAAATCCCCGAAGAGACCCAGTACTTC. Protein product: CASKGSLSGQIPEETQYF. Combining the CDR3 with reference TRBV28 and TRBJ2-5 gives the whole variable domain DVKVTQSSRYLVKRTGEKVFLECVQDMDHENMFWYRQDPGLGLRLIYFSYDVKMKEKGDIPEGYSVSREKKERFSLILESASTNQTSMYLCASKGSLSGQIPEETQYFGPGTRLLVL.

The chain couples TRBV14 to TRBJ2-1; 10 bases line up with TRBD2. Germline lookup yields CDR1 SGHDN and CDR2 FVKESK. The J segment lost 4 bases and the V segment lost 4 bases, leaving 4 bases of the junction unmatched. CDR3 length: 15 residues. CDR3 region: CASSLAGGLYNEQFF. The CDR3 coding sequence is TGTGCCAGCAGCCTAGCGGGAGGACTTTACAATGAGCAGTTCTTC.

The V and J genes are TRBV19 and TRBJ2-7; 11 nucleotides agree with TRBD1. Germline values: CDR1 LNHDA, CDR2 SQIVND (reference sequence). The J segment lost 3 bases and the V segment lost 6 bases, leaving 7 bases of the junction unmatched. The CDR3 spans 15 residues. The CDR3: CASSTGQGAGYEQYF. The DNA for the CDR3 is TGTGCCAGTAGCACCGGACAGGGGGCCGGCTACGAGCAGTACTTC.

This clone was recorded only once. This chain uses TRBV10-3 with TRBJ1-3; 7 bases line up with TRBD1. The V gene's germline CDR1 is ENHRY and CDR2 SYGVKD. The CDR3 is 16 residues long. V lost 6 bases, J lost 1 base, and 9 bases stayed unmatched. CDR3 DNA sequence: TGTGCCATCAGATGGAGGGGGCCGAGGTCTGGAAACACCATATATTTT. It encodes CAIRWRGPRSGNTIYF.